These T cell receptor beta chains were read from a single sample in a study of T cells in Graves' hyperthyroidism and ophthalmopathy. TCRdb passed the multiplex PCR reads through MiXCR, listing each CDR3 protein once. The sample includes around 690,000 distinct CDR3 sequences, around 15% of them seen just once. What was sequenced was blood. The receptors come from a man over 45 with Graves' hyperthyroidism. Each CDR3 is given with its conserved first and last residue. D genes are given only for firm matches. Rows give clone size only sometimes, using once, few, many, or a class for an expanded clone.

TRBV2	14	TRBJ2-7	-	many	TGTGCCAGCAGTGAGGGTAGGCTTGTCAACGAGCAGTACTTC	CASSEGRLVNEQYF
TRBV3-1	16	TRBJ2-3	-	-	TGTGCCAGCAGCCAAGATATAGGCAGAGATCGCAATACGCAGTATTTT	CASSQDIGRDRNTQYF
TRBV10-3	13	TRBJ2-5	-	many	TGTGCCATCAGTGTGAACAGGCAAGAGACCCAGTACTTC	CAISVNRQETQYF
TRBV7-9	16	TRBJ2-1	-	-	TGTGCCACAGACACGAGGGAGGCAAAGGGATACAATGAGCAGTTCTTC	CATDTREAKGYNEQFF
TRBV12-3/TRBV12-4	17	TRBJ2-1	TRBD2	many	TGTGCCAGCATCGGGACTAGCGGGAGGAGGGCCTACAATGAGCAGTTCTTC	CASIGTSGRRAYNEQFF
TRBV5-1	17	TRBJ2-6	TRBD1	many	TGTGCCAGCAGCTTAGGACAGGGGAGCTCTGGGGCCAACGTCCTGACTTTC	CASSLGQGSSGANVLTF
TRBV28	15	TRBJ1-5	-	-	TGTGCGAGCAGTTTATCGGACGGCCGCAATCAGCCCCGGCATTTT	CASSLSDGRNQPRHF
TRBV14	15	TRBJ2-1	-	-	TGTGCCAGCAGCCAAGCGGAGGGCCCCTACAATGAGCAGTTCTTC	CASSQAEGPYNEQFF
TRBV28	15	TRBJ1-1	-	many	TGTGCCAGCAGCTCCGGGGGGGCGAGGTACACTGAAGCTTTCTTT	CASSSGGARYTEAFF
TRBV7-2	15	TRBJ2-1	TRBD2	-	TGTACCAGCAGCCGCCGTTCTAGCGGAGCCAATGAGCAGTTCTTC	CTSSRRSSGANEQFF
TRBV27	14	TRBJ2-2	-	few	TGTGCCAGCAGTTTATCCAGGGCGGGCGGGGAGCTGTTTTTT	CASSLSRAGGELFF
TRBV5-1	14	TRBJ2-7	-	-	TGCGCCAGCAGCTTGGTACAGAGCTCCTACGAGCAGTACTTC	CASSLVQSSYEQYF
TRBV28	14	TRBJ1-2	-	many	TGTGCCAGCAGTTTACCCGATTCAGGCTATGGCTACACCTTC	CASSLPDSGYGYTF
TRBV28	14	TRBJ1-1	-	-	TGTGCCAGCACCACAGGATGGGCGAACACTGAAGCTTTCTTT	CASTTGWANTEAFF
TRBV28	20	TRBJ2-1	TRBD2	many	TGTGCCAGCAGACCCCGCCCGGGACTAGCGGGGCGGAGCTCCTACAATGAGCAGTTCTTC	CASRPRPGLAGRSSYNEQFF
TRBV7-3	14	TRBJ2-7	TRBD2	many	TGTGCCAGCAGCTTGACTAGCGGGAGACACGAGCAGTACTTC	CASSLTSGRHEQYF
TRBV12-3/TRBV12-4	14	TRBJ2-6	-	few	TGTGCCAGCAAGAGTTTCTCTGGGGCCAACGTCCTGACTTTC	CASKSFSGANVLTF
TRBV6-5	17	TRBJ2-5	TRBD2	many	TGTGCCAGCAGTTACGGGACTAGCGGGAGGGCTGCAGAGACCCAGTACTTC	CASSYGTSGRAAETQYF
TRBV5-1	13	TRBJ2-7	-	-	TGCGCCAGCAGCTTTGAAGGGTCTTACGAGCAGTACTTC	CASSFEGSYEQYF
TRBV29-1	14	TRBJ2-1	-	-	TGCAGCGTTCAACTTAGAATAGTAGGTCCTGAGCAGTTCTTC	CSVQLRIVGPEQFF
TRBV11-3	14	TRBJ2-3	-	few	TGTGCCAGCAGCTTAGAGGGAAGCGCAGATACGCAGTATTTT	CASSLEGSADTQYF
TRBV5-5	13	TRBJ2-7	-	many	TGTGCCAGCAGCGAGACTGAGACCTACGAGCAGTACTTC	CASSETETYEQYF
TRBV12-3/TRBV12-4	14	TRBJ2-1	TRBD2	few	TGTGCCAACACTAGCGGGACCCAATTGCCTGAGCAGTTCTTC	CANTSGTQLPEQFF
TRBV7-9	14	TRBJ2-7	-	few	TGTGCCAGCAGCTTAACAATAAGCTCCTACGAGCAGTACTTC	CASSLTISSYEQYF
TRBV6-1	16	TRBJ1-2	-	many	TGTGCCACCACTAAGACGGGGACCACTCTCAAGTATGGCTACACCTTC	CATTKTGTTLKYGYTF
TRBV30	12	TRBJ1-2	-	many	TGTGCCTGGAAACGAGGAGACTATGGCTACACCTTC	CAWKRGDYGYTF
TRBV9	14	TRBJ2-7	-	few	TGTGCCAGCAGCCCGCCCGGGAATCACTACGAGCAGTACTTC	CASSPPGNHYEQYF
TRBV24-1	16	TRBJ2-1	TRBD1	once	TGTGCCACCAGTGAACCGACAGGGGGGTCCCACAATGAGCAGTTCTTC	CATSEPTGGSHNEQFF
TRBV19	15	TRBJ1-5	TRBD1	few	TGTGCCAGTAGACGGGACAGCCGAAGCAATCAGCCCCAGCATTTT	CASRRDSRSNQPQHF
TRBV5-6	14	TRBJ1-4	-	-	TGTGCCAGCAGCGGGGGCCCGACAACTGAAAAACTGTTTTTT	CASSGGPTTEKLFF
TRBV10-2	12	TRBJ1-1	-	few	TGCGCCAGCAGTGAGTCGACGTTAGAAGCTTTCTTT	CASSESTLEAFF
TRBV10-3	16	TRBJ2-3	TRBD2	many	TGTGCCATCAGTGAGGCAAGCGGGAAGGCCTGGGATACGCAGTATTTT	CAISEASGKAWDTQYF
TRBV10-1	14	TRBJ2-5	TRBD1	-	TGCGCCAGCAGTGGGGGGACAGCTCAAGAGACCCAGTACTTC	CASSGGTAQETQYF
TRBV6-2/TRBV6-3	13	TRBJ2-7	-	many	TGTGCCAGCAGTTACTCGAGTCTCTACGAGCAGTACTTC	CASSYSSLYEQYF
TRBV28	14	TRBJ1-4	-	-	TGTGCCAGCAGTTTGGGGCGGAGGAATGAAAAACTGTTTTTT	CASSLGRRNEKLFF
TRBV7-3	14	TRBJ2-6	-	-	TGTGCCAGCGGGGGGAGCTCTGGGGCCAACGTCCTGACTTTC	CASGGSSGANVLTF
TRBV7-8	15	TRBJ2-5	TRBD2	-	TGTGCCAGCAGGAAGAGACTAGCGGGCCAAGAGACCCAGTACTTC	CASRKRLAGQETQYF
TRBV28	15	TRBJ2-6	-	few	TGTGCCAGCAGGAAAGCCCCCTCTGGGGCCAACGTCCTGACTTTC	CASRKAPSGANVLTF
TRBV18	17	TRBJ1-4	TRBD1	few	TGTGCCAGCTCACTCGGACAGGGCGAACCGATGGGTGAAAAACTGTTTTTT	CASSLGQGEPMGEKLFF
TRBV13	13	TRBJ2-7	-	many	TGTGCCAGCAGCCCATCAGGGGCCCACGAGCAGTACTTC	CASSPSGAHEQYF
TRBV12-3/TRBV12-4	15	TRBJ1-6	TRBD1	-	TGTGCCAGCAGGAAGACAGGGTTCGGCAATTCACCCCTCCACTTT	CASRKTGFGNSPLHF
TRBV19	16	TRBJ2-7	-	-	TGTGCCAGTAGTAACCCAGGGAGACGGAGCTCCTACGAGCAGTACTTC	CASSNPGRRSSYEQYF
TRBV19	13	TRBJ2-5	-	many	TGTGCCAGTAGGGTGGGGGGACAAGAGACCCAGTACTTC	CASRVGGQETQYF
TRBV10-3	16	TRBJ2-6	-	few	TGTGCCATCAGTCCTCGGACAGTAGCTGGGGCCAACGTCCTGACTTTC	CAISPRTVAGANVLTF
TRBV2	15	TRBJ1-2	-	few	TGTGCCAGCAGTGAGTCCGACAGACTTAACTATGGCTACACCTTC	CASSESDRLNYGYTF
TRBV29-1	14	TRBJ1-1	-	few	TGCAGCGTTGAAGGCGGCAACTGGAACACTGAAGCTTTCTTT	CSVEGGNWNTEAFF
TRBV28	15	TRBJ1-1	TRBD1	many	TGTGCCAGCAGTGCAACCGGGACAGAGAACACTGAAGCTTTCTTT	CASSATGTENTEAFF
TRBV28	14	TRBJ1-5	-	many	TGTGCCAGCAGTCCCGTTGGCCAGGGACAGCCCCAGCATTTT	CASSPVGQGQPQHF
TRBV12-3/TRBV12-4	14	TRBJ1-1	-	many	TGTGCCAGCTATTCGAGGGATATGAACACTGAAGCTTTCTTT	CASYSRDMNTEAFF
TRBV9	15	TRBJ2-7	TRBD2	few	TGTGCCAGCAGCGTAGGCCTAGCGGGAGGGTACGAGCAGTACTTC	CASSVGLAGGYEQYF
TRBV3-1	14	TRBJ1-3	TRBD1	many	TGTGCCAGCAGCCAGAGGGACAGGGGTTACACCATATATTTT	CASSQRDRGYTIYF
TRBV28	15	TRBJ1-1	-	many	TGTGCCAGCAGTGATTCCCGGCCGGTAAACACTGAAGCTTTCTTT	CASSDSRPVNTEAFF
TRBV2	16	TRBJ2-2	-	many	TGTGCCAGCAGTGAAGCGCAGAGGGGAAGTACCGGGGAGCTGTTTTTT	CASSEAQRGSTGELFF